The T cell receptor (beta chain) under discussion was sequenced for a study of T-cell reconstitution after alpha-beta-depleted transplantation in children. A TCRbeta library incorporating unique molecular identifiers was prepared. TCRdb re-analysed the PCR reads in MiXCR, keeping a single row per CDR3 protein. Of about 240,000 distinct CDR3 sequences in the sample, more than 20% were seen once. Looked up from germline, CDR1 is MNHEY and CDR2 is SVGAGI. V shed 2 bases and J shed 9 bases, with 5 bases lying between them. The CDR3 has 12 amino acids. Source: PBMCs, taken before TCRalphabeta/CD19-depleted stem cell transplant. The clonotype comes from a girl aged 2 to 10 with Fanconi anemia, due to receive a stem cell transplant. The chain combines TRBV6-5 with TRBJ1-6; a weak D match, TRBD1 (5 bases). The CDR3 spells CASSYRGSPLHF. Written as DNA, the CDR3 is TGTGCCAGCAGTTACAGGGGTTCACCCCTCCACTTT.